The clone carrying this T cell receptor beta chain was detected many times. What it recognizes is unknown. Full-length variable regions came from constant-region reverse primers plus semi-nested Nested Universal Primer A PCR. TCRdb passed the 5' RACE reads through MiXCR, listing each CDR3 protein once. The data hold about 54,000 distinct CDR3 sequences, with roughly a sixth observed a single time. Regarding the study as a whole: Tumor Tregs overlapped most with tumor, then blood, naive CD4+ cells. Tumor memory CD4+ T cell TCR gene usage clustered with blood and lymph node memory CD4+ cells and lymph node naive CD4+ cells.

The CDR3 has 15 amino acids. V lost 4 bases and J 0 bases, leaving 12 bases between the germline ends. Per germline, CDR1 SGHRS and CDR2 YFSETQ. The chain couples TRBV5-1 to TRBJ2-3, with D perhaps matching TRBD2 (6 bases). Sequenced sample: naive CD4+ T cells sorted from blood. Subset meaning: naive CD4+ T cells, CD4+CD45RA+CD25-. This receptor was identified in a female donor with breast cancer. CDR3 region: CASSPLAPSTDTQYF. CDR3 DNA: TGCGCCAGCAGCCCCCTAGCGCCTAGCACAGATACGCAGTATTTT.